The rows below give T cell receptor beta chains drawn from one sample of a study of blood T cell repertoires in COVID-19. TCRdb's copy holds only in-frame clones and misses some; the assay was immunoSEQ multiplex PCR. The repertoire holds roughly 66,000 clones, with about 89% as singletons. Sequenced input: peripheral blood. These receptors all come from a human donor in a cohort sampled during active COVID-19. Both conserved end residues are part of each CDR3. The D gene is left open where the match is weak. Size values are once, few and many counts, or a class for expanded clones, and some rows have none.

D gene | clone size | J gene | V gene | CDR3 DNA | CDR3 protein
. | . | TRBJ1-2 | TRBV28 | TGTGCCAGCAGTCCTTTAGGGAGGGGCGGCTACACCTTC | CASSPLGRGGYTF
. | . | TRBJ2-7 | TRBV27 | TGTGCCAGCAGTTTATCGGACAGCTACGAGCAGTACTTC | CASSLSDSYEQYF
TRBD2 | . | TRBJ2-5 | TRBV9 | TGTGCCAGCAGCGTAGCGGGGGGAGGGGTAGAGACCCAGTACTTC | CASSVAGGGVETQYF
TRBD2 | . | TRBJ2-1 | TRBV3-1/TRBV3-2 | TGTGCCAGCAGCCAAGATTGGAGCGGGGGGGCTGTTGAGCAGTTCTTC | CASSQDWSGGAVEQFF
. | . | TRBJ1-1 | TRBV20-1 | TGCAGTGCTAGTTCAGGGACCCCGGGGGGTGAAGCTTTCTTT | CSASSGTPGGEAFF
TRBD2 | . | TRBJ2-3 | TRBV5-4 | TGTGCCAGCTCAATGGGAGGGAGGGCCTCAGATACGCAGTATTTT | CASSMGGRASDTQYF
TRBD2 | medium-sized | TRBJ2-3 | TRBV28 | TGTGCCAGCACCGTTCTCGGGACTAGCGGGATTAGGGGCACAGATACGCAGTATTTT | CASTVLGTSGIRGTDTQYF
TRBD1 | . | TRBJ1-5 | TRBV19 | TGTGCCAGTAGTATAAGAAGGGGGCATCAGCCCCAGCATTTT | CASSIRRGHQPQHF
. | . | TRBJ2-3 | TRBV7-3 | TGTGCCAGCAGCCCAGGAAGTAGAGGCACAGATACGCAGTATTTT | CASSPGSRGTDTQYF
. | . | TRBJ1-1 | TRBV18 | TGTGCCAGCTCACCAGGGACTTACCTTGAAGCTTTCTTT | CASSPGTYLEAFF
. | . | TRBJ2-7 | TRBV12-3/TRBV12-4 | TGTGCCAGCAGTCGGGGGTCCTACGAGCAGTACTTC | CASSRGSYEQYF
TRBD2 | . | TRBJ2-3 | TRBV2 | TGTGCCAGCAGTGAAGCGGCGCTAGCGGGGTGGGATACGCAGTATTTT | CASSEAALAGWDTQYF
. | . | TRBJ2-4 | TRBV19 | TGTGCCAGCGCCCGGGGTTACGAAAACATTCAGTACTTC | CASARGYENIQYF
TRBD2 | . | TRBJ2-5 | TRBV5-4 | TGTGCCAGCAGCTTGCCGGGACTAGCGAACCAAGAGACCCAGTACTTC | CASSLPGLANQETQYF
. | . | TRBJ2-1 | TRBV9 | TGTGCCAGCAGCGTGGGGCTAACAGTGGGTGAGCAGTTCTTC | CASSVGLTVGEQFF
. | . | TRBJ1-6 | TRBV7-2 | TGTGCCAGCAGCTTAGTGGGGGCCGTCTATTCACCCCTCCACTTT | CASSLVGAVYSPLHF
. | . | TRBJ2-2 | TRBV5-1 | TGCGCCAGCAGCTTGGCCGTTAGCGGCACCGGGGAGCTGTTTTTT | CASSLAVSGTGELFF
TRBD1 | . | TRBJ1-1 | TRBV7-8 | TGTGCCAGCAGCTTAATTACCGGGACAGGTAACACTGAAGCTTTCTTT | CASSLITGTGNTEAFF
. | . | TRBJ1-1 | TRBV7-3 | TGTGCCAGCAGCTTAAAGCGGATCAACACTGAAGCTTTCTTT | CASSLKRINTEAFF
. | . | TRBJ2-5 | TRBV15 | TGTGCCACCAGCAGAGGGGAGGCAGGGCGAGAGACCCAGTACTTC | CATSRGEAGRETQYF
. | once | TRBJ1-6 | TRBV20-1 | TGCAGTGCTAGTATCAGGGGTTATAATTCACCCCTCCACTTT | CSASIRGYNSPLHF
TRBD1 | . | TRBJ1-2 | TRBV2 | TGTGCCAGCAGTGATTTACAGGGGGCACTCCTCTACACCTTC | CASSDLQGALLYTF
TRBD2 | few | TRBJ2-3 | TRBV15 | TGTGCCACCAGCAGGGGACCGGGACTAGCGGACACAGATACGCAGTATTTT | CATSRGPGLADTDTQYF
. | once | TRBJ2-6 | TRBV6-2/TRBV6-3 | TGTGCCAGCAGTTACTCCGTATCTGGGGCCAACGTCCTGACTTTC | CASSYSVSGANVLTF
TRBD1 | . | TRBJ1-4 | TRBV18 | TGTGCCAGCTCAGATAAGGACAGGCTAAATGAAAAACTGTTTTTT | CASSDKDRLNEKLFF
. | . | TRBJ2-1 | TRBV9 | TGTGCCAGCAGCGTAGAGGACAGCTCCTACAATGAGCAGTTCTTC | CASSVEDSSYNEQFF
. | . | TRBJ1-4 | TRBV9 | TGTGCCAGCAGCTCCCAGGGTGTAGGAGAAAAACTGTTTTTT | CASSSQGVGEKLFF
TRBD2 | . | TRBJ2-7 | TRBV29-1 | TGCAGCGTTGAATGGACTAGCGGGAGGACCCACGAGCAGTACTTC | CSVEWTSGRTHEQYF
TRBD1 | few | TRBJ1-5 | TRBV7-2 | TGTGCCAGCACACAGGGGTACAATCAGCCCCAGCATTTT | CASTQGYNQPQHF
. | . | TRBJ2-5 | TRBV13 | TGTGCCAGCAGCTCAGGACCCCAGTACCAAGAGACCCAGTACTTC | CASSSGPQYQETQYF
TRBD2 | . | TRBJ2-1 | TRBV9 | TGTGCCAGCAGCGCGGGGACTAGCGGCTATTACAATGAGCAGTTCTTC | CASSAGTSGYYNEQFF
. | . | TRBJ1-6 | TRBV14 | TGTGCCAGCAGGGCTTTACCACCCCTCCACTTT | CASRALPPLHF
. | . | TRBJ1-1 | TRBV19 | TGTGCCAGTAGTATAGGGGTGTTGGGCCAGGAAGCTTTCTTT | CASSIGVLGQEAFF
. | . | TRBJ2-3 | TRBV27 | TGTGCCAGCAGTCCCTGGGTAGCGCGCCATAGCACAGATACGCAGTATTTT | CASSPWVARHSTDTQYF
TRBD2 | . | TRBJ2-2 | TRBV24-1 | TGTGCCACCAGTGATCCGACTAGCGGGGGGGCGGTCACCGGGGAGCTGTTTTTT | CATSDPTSGGAVTGELFF
. | once | TRBJ1-4 | TRBV12-3/TRBV12-4 | TGTGCCAGCGCCGGGGATGAAAAACTGTTTTTT | CASAGDEKLFF
TRBD2 | few | TRBJ2-3 | TRBV6-2/TRBV6-3 | TGTGCCAGCAGCGGGGGACTAGCGGGAGGTACAGATACGCAGTATTTT | CASSGGLAGGTDTQYF
TRBD1 | once | TRBJ2-5 | TRBV27 | TGTGCCAGCAGTAAACATAAGACAAACAGGGGGACAGAGACCCAGTACTTC | CASSKHKTNRGTETQYF
TRBD1 | once | TRBJ1-1 | TRBV5-1 | TGCGCCAGCAGCTTGGGGACAGGTCACAGGAACACTGAAGCTTTCTTT | CASSLGTGHRNTEAFF
. | . | TRBJ2-3 | TRBV3-1/TRBV3-2 | TGTGCCAGCAGACGCAGGGAGGAAGATACGCAGTATTTT | CASRRREEDTQYF
. | . | TRBJ2-5 | TRBV20-1 | TGCAGTGCTAGAGTATTGGAGACCCAGTACTTC | CSARVLETQYF
. | . | TRBJ2-1 | TRBV12-1 | TGTGCCAGCAGCACAGGACCATACAATGAGCAGTTCTTC | CASSTGPYNEQFF
. | . | TRBJ2-7 | TRBV5-5 | TGTGCCAGCATGAGGATTGCGGACGAGCAGTACTTC | CASMRIADEQYF
. | . | TRBJ2-7 | TRBV5-1 | TGCGCCAGCAGCTACCTAGCAAAAGACTACGAGCAGTACTTC | CASSYLAKDYEQYF
. | . | TRBJ1-2 | TRBV6-2/TRBV6-3 | TGTGCCAGCAGTTACGAGGCTAACTATGGCTACACCTTC | CASSYEANYGYTF
TRBD1 | . | TRBJ2-5 | TRBV7-3 | TGTGCCAGCAGCCTTCAAAAAGGACAGGGAGGAGAGACCCAGTACTTC | CASSLQKGQGGETQYF
. | . | TRBJ1-2 | TRBV6-5 | TGTGCCAGCAGCGTTACAGGGTTTTATGGCTACACCTTC | CASSVTGFYGYTF
TRBD1 | . | TRBJ1-5 | TRBV7-2 | TGTGCCAGCAGCTTTTCCGGGACAGGGGGTCAGCCCCAGCATTTT | CASSFSGTGGQPQHF